This T cell receptor beta chain stems from a study of shared clonotypes between healthy human individuals (TCRdb year 2020). Concerning the study at large: The cohort comprised a couple of women and a few men aged 18 to 49 years. For each donor, CD4 naive and CD4 memory were each run on three plates, CD8 naive on two plates, and CD8 memory on one plate. Different laboratories and diverse techniques were used to prepare libraries and sequence TCR repertoires, to increase sequencing depth and limit assay-specific biases. Per donor, leukapheresis produced somewhere between about 0.94 and 9 billion PBMCs. To estimate repertoire size and how much clonotypes are shared between individuals, the study performed deep sequencing of blood TCR repertoires from about 5 healthy adults.

A word on this clone: Its antigen is still unknown. No much larger clone is present one base from it, and per-base qualities are unavailable.

Broader findings and caveats from the paper: Compared with non-shared clonotypes, clonotypes shared by all four sorted-subset donors had higher generation probabilities. Naive subsets generally had larger estimated clonotype richness than memory subsets did. The genetic and exposure-history diversity represented was limited by the small number of donors. Pairwise subsampling indicated that sequencing depth was expected to affect the degree of clonotype sharing among donors. Sampling was restricted to blood, and TCR repertoires in tissue are likely to differ from TCR repertoires in blood. Across four donors, 4.5% to 6.5% of naive CD4, around 3.5% of naive CD8, 2.3% of memory CD4, and around 0.4% of memory CD8 clonotypes were shared. Even with the large sequencing depth, rarefaction of the sorted-subset datasets indicated that sequencing was incomplete.

V has 3 bases trimmed and J has 1 base trimmed; junction bases matching no gene number 2. Taken from the germline V gene (reference sequence), the CDR1 and CDR2 loops are LNHDA and SQIVND. From cysteine to phenylalanine, the CDR3 is 14 amino acids long. Just the 42-base CDR3 DNA is kept, in frame starting at base 1. CD8 naive samples consisted of CD45RO-negative cells that were positively selected for CCR7, yielding a CD45RA+CCR7+ population without TemRA cells. Donors were healthy HIV-negative adults with no recently reported acute infections or vaccinations. Only Caucasian adults living in Nashville, Tennessee, USA were represented among the donors. Blood was obtained by leukapheresis, after which PBMCs were separated by Ficoll-Histopaque density gradient centrifugation and cryopreserved in liquid nitrogen vapor phase. Analytical flow cytometry was used to check the purity and quantity of every magnetically sorted T cell population. Genomic DNA was isolated from every sorted fraction and measured by UV absorbance on a Nanodrop 2000c.

Using the deep immunoSEQ assay, TCR CDR3 regions were amplified from genomic DNA by multiplex PCR. Extracted genomic DNA from each cell subset was distributed evenly across all wells of several immunoSEQ 96-well plates, and each plate was treated as a replicate. For sorted subsets, each replicate PCR was loaded with approximately 190 ng genomic DNA, equivalent to 30,000 or so T cell genomes. The purified libraries were quantified using a Qubit 3.0 fluorometer, sized with a Bioanalyzer 2100, and then quantified again using the KAPA Library Quantification kit. Every immunoSEQ 96-well plate was sequenced on a separate single-read 150-cycle Illumina NextSeq 550 flow cell. The original methods were these. Because only junctional sequences without quality scores were contained in the immunoSEQ output, filtering matching that applied to full-length reads could not be performed. Sequences were annotated with PyIR, a Python wrapper for IgBLAST v1.9, using IMGT germline references to assign V/J genes and CDR3. Reads were removed for weak V/J assignments (E-value above 1e-6), missing CDR3, stop codons, out-of-frame junctions, or ambiguous translated residues. V3J clonotypes were defined as sequences sharing an identical inferred V gene, J gene, and CDR3 amino acid sequence. The percentage overlap between two repertoires was calculated by dividing the number of shared unique clonotypes by the size of the smaller repertoire. Repertoire richness was assessed with RTK rarefaction, the Chao1 estimator, and Recon v2.1 estimates of unobserved clonotypes. Generation probabilities were computed with OLGA for all TCRbeta clonotypes obtained by the gDNA method from several donors. The table comes from immuneACCESS by way of TCRdb, which keeps in-frame sequences with V and J called. Part of the clones is missing from these tables; in studies checked, under half for an unresolved V gene and the rest for unknown reasons. V and J calls and clone size are as listed in that table; D and trimming were resolved from the DNA. Within this sample are around 640,000 clones, with roughly 96% of them counted one time only. Approximately 0.1% of the sample is held by the ten biggest clonotypes.

Material: naive CD8+ T cells sorted from blood. In light of the paper, this sample's cell subset or site label describes: CD45RA+CCR7+. The chain uses TRBV19 and TRBJ1-1, and TRBD1 aligns with 7 junction nucleotides. This receptor was obtained from a woman aged 25-40 years in good health. The CDR3 protein: CASSMGTANTEAFF. The DNA reads as follows: TGTGCCAGTAGTATGGGGACAGCGAACACTGAAGCTTTCTTT.